These 26 T cell receptor beta chains originate from one sample sequenced in a study of beta chain features in type 1 diabetes. Reverse transcription of all isolated RNA meant that expressed TCRB transcripts were sequenced. This table comes from immunoSEQ multiplex PCR, and its TCRdb copy is limited to in-frame clones, with some not included. The data hold roughly 450,000 clones, with around 13% observed a single time. The source material was naive CD4+ T cells from blood. The receptors here all came from a man younger than 40 in good health.

This clone was seen a few times. The rearrangement links TRBV9 to TRBJ2-2; D is unresolved. Germline CDR1 SGDLS, CDR2 YYNGEE. This CDR3 contains 12 residues. The ends were cut back, 8 bases at V and 7 bases at J, with 12 bases in the middle. This CDR3 reads CASGVMDGELFF. CDR3 nucleotides: TGTGCCAGTGGGGTAATGGACGGGGAGCTGTTTTTT.

This clone was counted between two and nine times. Other DNA sequences in this specimen translate into the identical CDR3. J is TRBJ2-7 and V is TRBV9; TRBD2 might be the D (6 bases). Between the trimmed V and J ends, which lost 2 bases and 2 bases, there was a span of 11 bases. Germline CDR1 SGDLS, CDR2 YYNGEE. The CDR3 consists of 14 residues. CDR3: CASSVGGETYEQYF. The CDR3 nucleotides read TGTGCCAGCAGCGTTGGCGGGGAGACCTACGAGCAGTACTTC.

The table lists this clone with many counts. V and J are TRBV29-1 and TRBJ1-2; TRBD1 is a possible D gene (5 bases). Germline V gene sequence: CDR1 SQVTM, CDR2 ANQGSEA. Trimming removed 7 bases from V and 3 bases from J, with 9 bases in between. This CDR3 comprises 11 residues. CDR3 residues: CSGQGDYGYTF. The CDR3, as DNA: TGCAGCGGCCAGGGAGACTATGGCTACACCTTC. Full variable domain (missing parts from reference TRBV29-1 and TRBJ1-2): SAVISQKPSRDICQRGTSLTIQCQVDSQVTMMFWYRQQPGQSLTLIATANQGSEATYESGFVIDKFPISRPNLTFSTLTVSNMSPEDSSIYLCSGQGDYGYTFGSGTRLTVV.

This rearrangement joins TRBV29-1 to TRBJ2-3; 10 bases map to TRBD2. Germline assignment: CDR1 SQVTM and CDR2 ANQGSEA. V shed 4 bases and J 2 bases; nucleotides not matched to a gene: 9. The CDR3 is 16 residues long. This chain's CDR3 is CSVVCRTSGVTDTQYF. Here the CDR3 DNA reads TGCAGCGTTGTATGTCGGACTAGCGGTGTCACAGATACGCAGTATTTT.

There are a few counts of this clone. The J gene is TRBJ2-7, the V gene TRBV7-2; weak D call: TRBD1 (5 bases). The germline V and J ends were trimmed by 4 bases and 7 bases, with 14 bases remaining between them. Germline V gene lookup returns CDR1 SGHTA and CDR2 FQGNSA. There are 13 residues in the CDR3. The CDR3 DNA is TGTGCCAGCAGCTACACAGGTACTGGGGAGCAGTACGTC. This sequence encodes CASSYTGTGEQYV.

As to this clone: The sample holds other DNA sequences that translate to the same CDR3. The chain couples TRBV7-2 to TRBJ2-3, with D tentatively TRBD2 (5 bases). The germline CDR1 and CDR2 sequences are SGHTA and FQGNSA. Trimming removed 4 bases from V and 1 base from J, with 12 bases in between. The CDR3 is made up of 15 amino acids. The CDR3 coding sequence is TGTGCCAGCAGCTCCGCGGGTGGGGGCACAGATACGCAGTATTTT. As protein: CASSSAGGGTDTQYF.

This clone was observed a handful of times. The same CDR3 can be traced to other DNA sequences in this sample. This rearrangement joins TRBV15 to TRBJ2-2; D uncertain. The V gene lost 0 bases and the J gene lost 5 bases, with 4 bases spanning the gap. The CDR3 has 13 amino acids. Germline values: CDR1 LNHNV, CDR2 YYDKDF (reference sequence). CDR3 protein: CATSRDRTGELFF. In DNA form, the CDR3 reads TGTGCCACCAGCAGAGACCGGACCGGGGAGCTGTTTTTT.

Only a few counts were recorded for this clone. This chain joins TRBV7-2 and TRBJ2-3; 9 positions match TRBD1. The CDR3 spans 13 residues. Germline V gene sequence: CDR1 SGHTA, CDR2 FQGNSA. Trimming at V came to 6 bases and at J to 7 bases, leaving 5 bases not matched to a gene. CDR3 nucleotides: TGTGCCAGCAGAGACAGGGGGGGTTATACGCAGTATTTT. It specifies CASRDRGGYTQYF.

Concerning this clone itself: The same CDR3 is also encoded by other DNA sequences in this sample. As DNA, the CDR3 is TGTGCCAGCAGGCGGACAGGGAATCAGCCCCAGCATTTT. Translated: CASRRTGNQPQHF. The chain has TRBV6-5 and TRBJ1-5, with 8 positions matching TRBD1. The CDR3 is 13 amino acids. Germline V gene sequence: CDR1 MNHEY, CDR2 SVGAGI. With 6 bases clipped from V and 4 bases from J, the junction kept 2 bases outside the gene matches.

The chain links TRBV5-1 to TRBJ2-3; D might be TRBD1 (7 bases). The V gene's germline CDR1 is SGHRS and CDR2 YFSETQ. The CDR3 extends over 14 amino acids. Trimming shortened V by 2 bases and J by 2 bases, and 9 bases separated the two germline ends. This chain's CDR3 is CASSFRGATDTQYF. CDR3 nucleotide sequence: TGCGCCAGCAGCTTCAGGGGGGCCACAGATACGCAGTATTTT. The entire variable domain, with the rest obtained from reference TRBV5-1 and TRBJ2-3, is as follows: KAGVTQTPRYLIKTRGQQVTLSCSPISGHRSVSWYQQTPGQGLQFLFEYFSETQRNKGNFPGRFSGRQFSNSRSEMNVSTLELGDSALYLCASSFRGATDTQYFGPGTRLTVL.

This clone has just a few counts. The CDR3 loop reads CASSLAAGDYEQYF. CDR3 nucleotide sequence: TGTGCCAGCAGCTTAGCAGCGGGGGATTACGAGCAGTACTTC. The chain is built from TRBV7-2 and TRBJ2-7, with 8 bases aligning to TRBD2. In germline, CDR1 is SGHTA, CDR2 FQGNSA. Germline trimming cut 0 bases from V and 4 bases from J; bases unmatched to any gene: 2. CDR3 length: 14 residues.

The gene calls are TRBV6-5 and TRBJ2-5; 10 bases match TRBD2. Germline CDR1 is MNHEY and CDR2 is SVGAGI. CDR3 size: 16 residues. V dropped 2 bases and J dropped 0; count of bases not matched to a gene: 3. The CDR3 bases are TGTGCCAGCAGTTACCCGGGACTAGCGAACCAAGAGACCCAGTACTTC. Its translation is CASSYPGLANQETQYF.

CDR3: CANAISSGANVLTF. The CDR3 nucleotides read TGTGCCAACGCTATATCCTCTGGGGCCAACGTCCTGACTTTC. The V call is TRBV2, the J call TRBJ2-6; D remains unclear. Germline-derived CDR1 and CDR2 are SNHLY and FYNNEI. The CDR3 spans 14 residues. Trimming removed 10 bases at V and 0 bases at J, with 10 bases between.

The chain carries TRBV5-4 and TRBJ2-5; 8 positions agree with TRBD1. Losses at the gene ends were 6 bases for V and 5 bases for J; bases not matched to a gene: 15. The germline V gene has CDR1 SGHNT and CDR2 YYREEE (reference sequence). The CDR3 is made up of 16 amino acids. The CDR3 loop reads CASKRTGRSGEETQYF. The DNA of the CDR3 is TGTGCCAGCAAGAGGACAGGGAGAAGCGGAGAGGAGACCCAGTACTTC.

This clone appeared a few times. The CDR3 sequence is CASSPYGHLETQYF. DNA for the CDR3: TGTGCCAGCAGCCCATACGGACATTTAGAGACCCAGTACTTC. The chain carries TRBV7-2 and TRBJ2-5, with D possibly TRBD1 on 5 matching bases. The CDR3 contains 14 residues. Germline lookup yields CDR1 SGHTA and CDR2 FQGNSA. V lost 5 bases to trimming and J lost 4 bases, with 14 bases between them.

The V call is TRBV28, the J call TRBJ2-1; TRBD2 matches 7 bases. The CDR3 totals 15 residues. V lost 4 bases, J lost 7 bases, and 10 bases stayed unmatched. Germline V gene sequence: CDR1 MDHEN, CDR2 SYDVKM. The DNA of the CDR3 is TGTGCCAGCAGTTCGCAGCGGGGCTCGCGAAATGAGCAGTTCTTC. Translated, it gives CASSSQRGSRNEQFF.

This clone came up a few times. The gene calls are TRBV19 and TRBJ2-1; 8 bases match TRBD2. CDR3 size: 13 residues. Losses at the gene ends were 5 bases for V and 7 bases for J; bases not matched to a gene: 4. CDR1 is LNHDA and CDR2 is SQIVND in the germline V gene (reference sequence). CDR3 residues: CASSPTGGNEQFF. Written as DNA, the CDR3 is TGTGCCAGTAGTCCCACGGGGGGGAATGAGCAGTTCTTC. The entire variable domain, with the rest obtained from reference TRBV19 and TRBJ2-1, is as follows: DGGITQSPKYLFRKEGQNVTLSCEQNLNHDAMYWYRQDPGQGLRLIYYSQIVNDFQKGDIAEGYSVSREKKESFPLTVTSAQKNPTAFYLCASSPTGGNEQFFGPGTRLTVL.

This clone was counted between two and nine times. V and J are TRBV27 and TRBJ2-5; 14 positions match TRBD2. The V segment lost 5 bases and the J segment 5 bases; nucleotides outside the gene matches: 7. The germline gives CDR1 MNHEY, CDR2 SMNVEV (reference sequence). This CDR3 has 16 amino acids. Here the CDR3 DNA reads TGTGCCAGCAGTCGACTAGCGGGAGGGAGTAGGGAGACCCAGTACTTC. Translated: CASSRLAGGSRETQYF.

The rearrangement joins TRBV7-2 to TRBJ2-7; D is uncertain. The CDR3 is made up of 15 amino acids. Germline values: CDR1 SGHTA, CDR2 FQGNSA. V was pared by 3 bases and J by 1 base, with 13 bases between. CDR3 sequence reads: CASSFGPSSSYEQYF. The DNA of the CDR3 is TGTGCCAGCAGCTTTGGACCGTCCTCATCCTACGAGCAGTACTTC.

The sample holds a few counts of this clone. The chain recombines TRBV4-1 with TRBJ2-1; TRBD2 aligns across 10 bases. Germline V CDR1 and CDR2: MGHRA, YSYEKL. The CDR3 covers 17 residues. The trim removed 4 bases at V and 0 bases at J, leaving 6 bases unmatched. CDR3 in amino acids: CASSPPSGGHSYNEQFF. As DNA, the CDR3 is TGCGCCAGCAGCCCCCCTAGCGGGGGCCACTCCTACAATGAGCAGTTCTTC.

This clone was observed a handful of times. The chain employs TRBV18 and TRBJ2-5; possibly TRBD2 for D (5 bases). V lost 0 bases to trimming and J lost 4 bases, with 9 bases between them. This CDR3 region has 14 residues. CDR1 KGHSH and CDR2 LQKENI come from the germline V gene. The CDR3 here is CASSPPGLGETQYF. The CDR3 region has the DNA TGTGCCAGCTCACCACCAGGACTGGGAGAGACCCAGTACTTC.

The chain is built from TRBV19 and TRBJ1-5; D unresolved. V gave up 3 bases and J gave up 0 bases, with 6 bases separating them. The length of the CDR3 is 14 residues. CDR1 is LNHDA, CDR2 SQIVND, per germline (reference sequence). The CDR3 coding sequence is TGTGCCAGTAGTATCTTGGATAGCAATCAGCCCCAGCATTTT. Residues: CASSILDSNQPQHF.

In this sample, this clone turned up a few times. V and J are TRBV6-1 and TRBJ1-2; 7 bases are a match to TRBD1. V trimming: 5 bases; J trimming: 6 bases; junction bases outside the gene matches: 9. Germline V gene lookup returns CDR1 MNHNS and CDR2 SASEGT. The CDR3 sequence is 14 residues long. The CDR3 is CASSTDRAGNGYTF. DNA of the CDR3: TGTGCCAGCAGTACCGACAGGGCGGGGAATGGCTACACCTTC.

DNA for the CDR3: TGTGCCAGCAGCGTTGTGGGTGTAAAAGGGCGACCTTATGGCTACACCTTC. Its protein is CASSVVGVKGRPYGYTF. The gene calls are TRBV7-2 and TRBJ1-2; D unclear. This CDR3 is built from 17 residues. The germline CDR1 and CDR2 sequences are SGHTA and FQGNSA. V lost 5 bases to trimming and J lost 5 bases, with 24 bases between them.

This clone was found a few times. V is TRBV4-3 and J is TRBJ2-3; maybe TRBD1 (6 bases). Germline CDR1 reads LGHNA; CDR2 reads YSLEER. CDR3 size: 16 residues. V shed 0 bases and J shed 2 bases, with 12 bases lying between them. The CDR3 DNA reads TGCGCCAGCAGCCAAGATCTCCGACAGGTCACAGATACGCAGTATTTT. Translated, it gives CASSQDLRQVTDTQYF.

This clone was counted a few times. The chain joins TRBV18 to TRBJ1-1; D is uncertain. The V gene lost 0 bases and the J gene lost 1 base, with 9 bases spanning the gap. The CDR3 spans 15 residues. The germline V gene has CDR1 KGHSH and CDR2 LQKENI. In DNA form, the CDR3 reads TGTGCCAGCTCACCACCGTTCAGCCAGAACACTGAAGCTTTCTTT. It codes for CASSPPFSQNTEAFF. Supplemented by reference TRBV18 and TRBJ1-1, the full variable domain reads NAGVMQNPRHLVRRRGQEARLRCSPMKGHSHVYWYRQLPEEGLKFMVYLQKENIIDESGMPKERFSAEFPKEGPSILRIQQVVRGDSAAYFCASSPPFSQNTEAFFGQGTRLTVV.